Following are 11 T cell receptor beta chains from one sample sequenced in a study of blood T cell repertoires in COVID-19. The assay was immunoSEQ multiplex PCR, and TCRdb's table has in-frame clones only and misses some. The repertoire holds approximately 240,000 clones, with around four fifths as singletons. The sample consisted of peripheral blood. These receptors all come from a woman between 40 and 55 years old with active or convalescent COVID-19.

This clone has a single count. V usage is TRBV30 and J usage is TRBJ1-1; possible D gene TRBD1, 5 bases. Between the trimmed V and J ends, which lost 5 bases and 6 bases, there was a span of 16 bases. The CDR3 extends over 13 amino acids. The germline CDR1 and CDR2 sequences are GTSNPN and SVGIG (reference sequence). The CDR3 loop is CAWLGGIGPEAFF. CDR3 nucleotides: TGTGCCTGGCTCGGGGGGATCGGTCCTGAAGCTTTCTTT.

This chain links TRBV4-2 with TRBJ2-2, with D possibly matching TRBD2 (7 bases). Per the germline V gene, CDR1 is LGHNA and CDR2 is YNFKEQ. The CDR3 extends over 17 amino acids. Trimming removed 3 bases from V and 2 bases from J, with 16 bases in between. The CDR3 DNA follows: TGTGCCAGCAGCCACCCTGGCGGGGGACAAAACACCGGGGAGCTGTTTTTT. As protein: CASSHPGGGQNTGELFF.

This sequence joins TRBV15 and TRBJ1-2; D is unresolved. The CDR3 is made up of 14 amino acids. Trimming removed 0 bases from V and 9 bases from J, with 14 bases in between. Germline assignment: CDR1 LNHNV and CDR2 YYDKDF (reference sequence). The CDR3 sequence: CATSRDKAGSRYTF. The CDR3 bases are TGTGCCACCAGCAGAGATAAGGCAGGCTCGCGCTACACCTTC.

V is TRBV4-1 and J is TRBJ1-2; TRBD1 matches at 9 bases. Germline V gene data show CDR1 as MGHRA and CDR2 as YSYEKL. This CDR3 comprises 15 residues. Germline trimming cut 4 bases from V and 5 bases from J; bases unmatched to any gene: 8. The CDR3 bases are TGCGCCAGCAGCCTCGCCGGGGACAGGGTTTATGGCTACACCTTC. Translating it yields CASSLAGDRVYGYTF.

The chain recombines TRBV29-1 with TRBJ2-4; tentative D call: TRBD1 (6 bases). This CDR3 is 11 amino acids long. Germline assignment: CDR1 SQVTM and CDR2 ANQGSEA. The V end lost 7 bases, the J end lost 6 bases, and 10 bases lay between the germline ends. CDR3 region: CSATGLNIQYF. The DNA of the CDR3 is TGCAGCGCCACAGGGTTAAACATTCAGTACTTC.

The rearrangement uses TRBV5-5 and TRBJ1-2; 9 bases align to TRBD1. The CDR3 covers 16 residues. Germline lookup yields CDR1 SGHKS and CDR2 YYEKEE (reference sequence). The J segment lost 6 bases and the V segment lost 5 bases, leaving 14 bases of the junction unmatched. Here the CDR3 reads CASRGDRVDLRNGYTF. CDR3 nucleotide sequence: TGTGCCAGCAGAGGGGACAGGGTGGATTTGAGGAATGGCTACACCTTC.

The chain links TRBV30 to TRBJ1-2; TRBD1 matches 11 bases. This CDR3 is 14 amino acids long. V lost 1 base and J lost 6; bases outside the gene matches: 4. Germline CDR1 GTSNPN, CDR2 SVGIG (reference sequence). As DNA, the CDR3 is TGTGCCTGGAGTGGGACAGGGGGCAGGGATGGCTACACCTTC. Protein product: CAWSGTGGRDGYTF. Full variable domain (remainder filled in from reference TRBV30 and TRBJ1-2): SQTIHQWPATLVQPVGSPLSLECTVEGTSNPNLYWYRQAAGRGLQLLFYSVGIGQISSEVPQNLSASRPQDRQFILSSKKLLLSDSGFYLCAWSGTGGRDGYTFGSGTRLTVV.

The sample holds a few counts of this clone. V usage is TRBV5-4 and J usage is TRBJ1-1; D is unresolved. Deletions cut 3 bases from V and 1 base from J, with 13 bases between. The germline V gene has CDR1 SGHNT and CDR2 YYREEE (reference sequence). The CDR3 has 15 amino acids. The CDR3: CASSSTGMRNTEAFF. The CDR3 DNA follows: TGTGCCAGCAGCTCTACCGGGATGAGGAACACTGAAGCTTTCTTT.

V is TRBV5-6 and J is TRBJ2-3; 10 bases are a match to TRBD2. The CDR3 has 18 residues. The germline gives CDR1 SGHDT, CDR2 YYEEEE. V trimming: 0 bases; J trimming: 5 bases; junction bases outside the gene matches: 12. The CDR3 DNA is TGTGCCAGCAGCTTGGCCCGGGTAGCGGGGGGCTTGGGAGATACGCAGTATTTT. Its protein product is CASSLARVAGGLGDTQYF.

The J gene is TRBJ1-2, the V gene TRBV2; D is unresolved. V gave up 7 bases and J gave up 8 bases, with 17 bases separating them. CDR3 size: 13 residues. Germline loops: CDR1 SNHLY, CDR2 FYNNEI. CDR3 loop: CASIRTRPEGYTF. The CDR3 DNA is TGTGCCAGCATCCGAACGCGCCCGGAGGGCTACACCTTC.

The chain has TRBV18 and TRBJ2-1, with D possibly matching TRBD1 (6 bases). CDR3 size: 14 residues. Looked up from germline, CDR1 is KGHSH and CDR2 is LQKENI. Deletions cut 0 bases from V and 6 bases from J, with 9 bases between. In DNA, the CDR3 is TGTGCCAGCTCACCACCGTCCAGGGGCAATGAGCAGTTCTTC. Translated: CASSPPSRGNEQFF.